This T cell receptor beta chain appears in the sequencing data of a study of CD8+ T cells in alopecia areata. About the study: Treated individuals took tofacitinib by mouth, 5 to 10 mg twice daily. Tofacitinib dosing lasted 6 to 18 months, which was then followed by 6 months off drug. Study outcomes and limitations: Sequencing of scalp tissue also captures the resident alphabeta T cells of normal skin. Clonality in lesional scalp, especially alopecia totalis/universalis, exceeded that of normal scalp.

Germline CDR1 reads LGHNA; CDR2 reads YSLEER. The CDR3 runs to 14 residues. Between the trimmed V and J ends, which lost 0 bases and 2 bases, there was a span of 5 bases. This clone showed up just a few times. What it binds is unknown. Sequencing used cDNA as its template, made by extracting RNA and reverse transcribing it. Measured with immunoSEQ multiplex PCR; TCRdb has only the in-frame clones, and not every one. The table has 250,000 or so clones, roughly two thirds seen once; the top ten hold about 1.3%. This sequence joins TRBV4-3 and TRBJ2-1; no clear D gene. This TCR was sampled from a human donor with alopecia areata. The sample consisted of CD4+ T cells sorted from blood, taken at week 0. The DNA of the CDR3 is TGCGCCAGCAGCCAAGAGAGGACCTACAATGAGCAGTTCTTC. Protein sequence: CASSQERTYNEQFF.